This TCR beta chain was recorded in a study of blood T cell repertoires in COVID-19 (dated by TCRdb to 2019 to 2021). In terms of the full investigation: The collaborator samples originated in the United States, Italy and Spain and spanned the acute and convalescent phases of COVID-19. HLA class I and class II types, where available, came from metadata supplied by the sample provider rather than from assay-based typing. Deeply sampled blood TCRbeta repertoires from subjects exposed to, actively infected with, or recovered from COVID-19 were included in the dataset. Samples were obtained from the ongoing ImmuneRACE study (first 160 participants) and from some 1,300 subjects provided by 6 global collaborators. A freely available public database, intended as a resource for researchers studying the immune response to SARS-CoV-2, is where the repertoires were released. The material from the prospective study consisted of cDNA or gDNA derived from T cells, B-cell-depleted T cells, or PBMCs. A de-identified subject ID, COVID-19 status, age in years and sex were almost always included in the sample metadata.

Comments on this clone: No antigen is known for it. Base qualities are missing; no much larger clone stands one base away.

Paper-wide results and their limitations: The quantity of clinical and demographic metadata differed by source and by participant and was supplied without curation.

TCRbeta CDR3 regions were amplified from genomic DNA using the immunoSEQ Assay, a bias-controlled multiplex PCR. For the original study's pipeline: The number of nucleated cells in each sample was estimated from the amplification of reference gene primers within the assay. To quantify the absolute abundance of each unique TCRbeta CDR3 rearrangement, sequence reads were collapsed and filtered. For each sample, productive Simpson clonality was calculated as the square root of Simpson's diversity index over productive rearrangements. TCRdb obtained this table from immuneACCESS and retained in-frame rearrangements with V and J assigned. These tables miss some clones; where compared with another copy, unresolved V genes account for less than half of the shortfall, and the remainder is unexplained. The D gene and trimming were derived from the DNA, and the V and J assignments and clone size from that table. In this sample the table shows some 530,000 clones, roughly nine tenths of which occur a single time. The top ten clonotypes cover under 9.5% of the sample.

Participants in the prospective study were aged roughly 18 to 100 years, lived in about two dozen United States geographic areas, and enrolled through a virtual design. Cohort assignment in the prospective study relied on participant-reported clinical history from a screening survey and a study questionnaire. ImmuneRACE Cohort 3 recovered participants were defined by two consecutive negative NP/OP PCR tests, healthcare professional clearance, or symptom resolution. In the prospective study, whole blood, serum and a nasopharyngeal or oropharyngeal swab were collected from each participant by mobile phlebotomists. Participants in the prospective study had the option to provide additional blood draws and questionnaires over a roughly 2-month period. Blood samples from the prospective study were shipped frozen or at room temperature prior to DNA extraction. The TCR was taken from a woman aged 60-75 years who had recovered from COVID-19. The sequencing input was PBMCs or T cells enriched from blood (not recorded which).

The nucleotide sequence is TGTGCCAGTAGGCCGCGGGGGGGCGGGACAGATACGCAGTATTTT. The encoded protein is CASRPRGGGTDTQYF. Recombination joined TRBV19 with TRBJ2-3; 9 nucleotides in the junction match TRBD2. Its CDR3 holds 15 amino acids, cysteine through phenylalanine. CDR3 DNA only is kept here, 45 bases in frame from base 1. Reading the germline V gene (reference sequence) gives CDR1 LNHDA and CDR2 SQIVND. V ends up 6 bases short and J 3 bases short, with an unmatched junction base count of 7.